One and the same sample provided the 24 T cell receptor beta chains below, sequenced in a study of CD8 T cells in ankylosing spondylitis. One entry per CDR3 protein results from TCRdb running MiXCR on the 5' RACE reads. The sample records just under 350,000 distinct CDR3 sequences, roughly 15% being singletons. The specimen sequenced was blood, either unsorted or a sorted T cell fraction (not recorded which). The receptors here all came from a male donor with ankylosing spondylitis or in good health (not recorded which).

The gene calls are TRBV12-3 or TRBV12-4 and TRBJ1-2; 8 nucleotides align to TRBD1. There are 13 residues in the CDR3. V was clipped by 5 bases and J by 4 bases; unmatched bases: 3. The CDR3 region has the DNA TGTGCCAGCAGTCGGCAGGGGGCCTATGGCTACACCTTC. This codes for CASSRQGAYGYTF.

The rearrangement joins TRBV5-6 to TRBJ2-3; unclear D gene. V was clipped by 5 bases and J by 2 bases, with 6 bases between them. Germline V CDR1 and CDR2: SGHDT, YYEEEE. The CDR3 has 12 residues. The CDR3 DNA sequence: TGTGCCAGCAGAGGCCTCACAGATACGCAGTATTTT. The encoded protein is CASRGLTDTQYF. Full variable domain (rest looked up from reference TRBV5-6 and TRBJ2-3): DAGVTQSPTHLIKTRGQQVTLRCSPKSGHDTVSWYQQALGQGPQFIFQYYEEEERQRGNFPDRFSGHQFPNYSSELNVNALLLGDSALYLCASRGLTDTQYFGPGTRLTVL.

The chain combines TRBV7-2 with TRBJ2-5, with TRBD1 matching over 11 bases. V gave up 6 bases and J gave up 4 bases; unmatched junction bases: 13. Germline CDR1 reads SGHTA; CDR2 reads FQGNSA. The CDR3 spans 17 residues. In DNA form, the CDR3 reads TGTGCCAGCAGTGTCGTGGACAGGGGGCAGTTCGGAGAGACCCAGTACTTC. This translates into CASSVVDRGQFGETQYF.

V is TRBV6-1 and J is TRBJ1-6, with a tentative D call TRBD1 (5 bases). From germline, CDR1 is MNHNS and CDR2 SASEGT. The V and J ends lost 6 bases and 1 base respectively, with 10 bases between them. The CDR3 loop spans 15 amino acids. The CDR3 spells CASRGQGSYNSPLHF. In nucleotides, the CDR3 is TGTGCCAGCAGGGGGCAGGGATCCTATAATTCACCCCTCCACTTT.

Turning to this clonotype: At one boundary the junction diverges from the germline segment, which might be a read error. The gene calls are TRBV7-9 and TRBJ1-2; D is perhaps TRBD1 (5 bases). This CDR3 spans 15 amino acids. Germline values: CDR1 SEHNR, CDR2 FQNEAQ (reference sequence). The CDR3 protein is CASSLDGGPNYGYTF. As DNA, the CDR3 is TGTGCAAGCAGCTTAGATGGGGGACCGAACTATGGCTACACCTTC.

Only a few counts were recorded for this clonotype. The V gene is TRBV6-5, the J gene TRBJ2-7; TRBD1 matches 8 bases. The CDR3 length is 11 residues. V shed 6 bases and J 13 bases; nucleotides not matched to a gene: 8. Per the germline V gene, CDR1 is MNHEY and CDR2 is SVGAGI. The CDR3 here is CASRRDRRLYF. The DNA for the CDR3 is TGTGCCAGCAGACGGGACAGGAGACTATACTTC.

This clonotype was detected only a few times. The V and J genes are TRBV12-3 or TRBV12-4 and TRBJ2-5, with D hard to call. This CDR3 region has 11 residues. V shed 3 bases and J shed 8 bases, with 7 bases lying between them. This CDR3 reads CASSFAGTQYF. The DNA of the CDR3 is TGTGCCAGCAGTTTCGCCGGTACCCAGTACTTC.

This rearrangement joins TRBV20-1 to TRBJ1-5; 10 nucleotides align to TRBD1. V shed 3 bases, J shed 6 bases, and the junction held 5 bases outside the gene matches. The CDR3 runs 14 residues. In germline, CDR1 is DFQATT, CDR2 SNEGSKA (reference sequence). CDR3 amino acids: CSASRQGAVQPQHF. The CDR3 nucleotides read TGCAGTGCTAGCAGACAGGGGGCTGTTCAGCCCCAGCATTTT.

This clonotype was found a few times. CDR3 loop: CASSYSQGYNSPLHF. The CDR3 DNA is TGTGCCAGCAGTTACTCACAGGGTTATAATTCACCCCTCCACTTT. This chain uses TRBV6-5 with TRBJ1-6, with D possibly matching TRBD1 (6 bases). Germline V gives CDR1 MNHEY, CDR2 SVGAGI. The V and J ends lost 0 bases and 4 bases respectively, with 7 bases between them. CDR3 length equals 15 residues.

There are a few counts of this clonotype. The rearrangement links TRBV2 to TRBJ2-7, with D possibly matching TRBD1 (6 bases). The CDR3 loop spans 15 amino acids. Germline V CDR1 and CDR2: SNHLY, FYNNEI. The V and J ends lost 5 bases and 0 bases respectively, with 14 bases between them. Written as DNA, the CDR3 is TGTGCCAGCAGTTCCGGACAGTCCTACTCCTACGAGCAGTACTTC. Translating gives CASSSGQSYSYEQYF.

This clonotype has just a few counts. V gene TRBV10-3 combines with J gene TRBJ2-1, with D possibly TRBD2 on 5 matching bases. Germline values: CDR1 ENHRY, CDR2 SYGVKD. The V and J ends lost 4 bases and 0 bases respectively, with 7 bases between them. The CDR3 runs 14 residues. The CDR3 nucleotides are TGTGCCATCAGTGCAGAGGGCTCCTACAATGAGCAGTTCTTC. Translating gives CAISAEGSYNEQFF.

The sample holds a few counts of this clonotype. The chain is built from TRBV5-4 and TRBJ2-7; D is undetermined. The CDR3 sequence is 17 residues long. The V and J ends lost 3 bases and 4 bases respectively, with 23 bases between them. Germline V gene data show CDR1 as SGHNT and CDR2 as YYREEE (reference sequence). As DNA, the CDR3 is TGTGCCAGCAGCTCTAGTGCATCGGCATCAAATTTATACGAGCAGTACTTC. It translates to CASSSSASASNLYEQYF.

The rearrangement uses TRBV27 and TRBJ1-6; 9 positions agree with TRBD1. Germline CDR1 is MNHEY and CDR2 is SMNVEV (reference sequence). Trimming took 1 base from V and 13 from J; bases not matched to a gene: 8. The CDR3 consists of 15 residues. The CDR3 reads CASSLFGQGLGPLHF. CDR3 nucleotide sequence: TGTGCCAGCAGTTTATTCGGACAGGGGCTAGGGCCCCTCCACTTT.

The chain is built from TRBV4-1 and TRBJ2-3; 9 nucleotides line up with TRBD2. J was trimmed by 6 bases and V by 4 bases; bases with no gene match: 14. CDR3 length: 17 residues. The V gene's germline CDR1 is MGHRA and CDR2 YSYEKL. The CDR3 DNA reads TGCGCCAGCAGCCTCAAGTTCCCTAGCGGGGCACGCGATACGCAGTATTTT. Translated: CASSLKFPSGARDTQYF.

The count of this clonotype is one. This rearrangement joins TRBV12-3 or TRBV12-4 to TRBJ2-5, with TRBD1 matching over 7 bases. V lost 5 bases, J lost 6 bases, and 9 bases stayed unmatched. This CDR3 is 14 amino acids long. In DNA, the CDR3 is TGTGCCAGCAGTCCCAGACAGGGTGGGCAGACCCAGTACTTC. Its protein is CASSPRQGGQTQYF.

The chain has TRBV12-2 and TRBJ1-2. TRBV12-2 is a pseudogene segment. CDR3 length: 18 residues. DNA for the CDR3: TGTGCAAGTCGCTTAGCTCAGGGAGGTAATTTCCGCGGATATGGCTACACCTTC. Amino acid sequence: CASRLAQGGNFRGYGYTF.

This clonotype was recorded a few times. The gene calls are TRBV4-1 and TRBJ2-1, with D maybe TRBD1 (5 bases). From germline, CDR1 is MGHRA and CDR2 YSYEKL. Trimming removed 1 base at V and 6 bases at J, with 13 bases between. The CDR3 consists of 15 residues. The CDR3 bases are TGCGCCAGCAGCCAAGGACAGTTGGGGATCAATGAGCAGTTCTTC. It is translated as CASSQGQLGINEQFF.

This clonotype was seen a handful of times. The V gene is TRBV7-2, the J gene TRBJ2-3, with a weak D call TRBD2 (5 bases). The CDR3 consists of 14 residues. Germline values: CDR1 SGHTA, CDR2 FQGNSA. V lost 0 bases and J 4 bases, leaving 8 bases between the germline ends. CDR3 DNA sequence: TGTGCCAGCAGCTTAGCGGGAGCTCCAGATACGCAGTATTTT. It encodes CASSLAGAPDTQYF.

This sequence joins TRBV10-2 and TRBJ1-4; TRBD1 agrees at 8 bases. After removal of 6 bases from V and 8 bases from J, the junction contained 2 bases not matched to a gene. CDR1 WSHSY and CDR2 SAAADI come from the germline V gene. This CDR3 comprises 12 residues. The CDR3 DNA follows: TGCGCCAGCAGGGACAGGGCCGAAAAACTGTTTTTT. As protein: CASRDRAEKLFF.

This clonotype was counted many times. The chain is built from TRBV5-1 and TRBJ2-3; TRBD1 matches 10 bases. V was pared by 6 bases and J by 5 bases, with 9 bases of the junction left unmatched. The germline CDR1 and CDR2 sequences are SGHRS and YFSETQ. CDR3 length: 15 amino acids. The CDR3: CASTIDRGHGDTQYF. The CDR3 DNA is TGCGCCAGCACTATTGACAGGGGGCATGGAGATACGCAGTATTTT.

This clonotype occurred many times. The chain joins TRBV7-2 to TRBJ1-2, with D tentatively TRBD1 (5 bases). The length of the CDR3 is 13 residues. The V end was cut by 5 bases, the J end by 4 bases, with 11 bases between. Germline V gene lookup returns CDR1 SGHTA and CDR2 FQGNSA. The CDR3 coding sequence is TGTGCCAGCAGCCTCGACAGCCTCTATGGCTACACCTTC. It yields the protein CASSLDSLYGYTF.

The rearrangement links TRBV5-1 to TRBJ2-1; 7 bases align to TRBD1. With V trimmed by 4 bases and J by 7 bases, 14 bases remained unmatched. CDR3 length: 16 residues. The germline gives CDR1 SGHRS, CDR2 YFSETQ. CDR3 sequence reads: CASSPAVGQRRNEQFF. CDR3 DNA: TGCGCCAGCAGCCCGGCTGTGGGACAGCGGAGGAATGAGCAGTTCTTC.

This clonotype showed up just a few times. The rearrangement links TRBV12-3 or TRBV12-4 to TRBJ2-6; 8 nucleotides line up with TRBD1. The ends lost 5 bases at V and 6 bases at J; junction bases unmatched: 6. The CDR3 runs to 15 residues. For the CDR3, the DNA is TGTGCCAGCAGTACCAGGGGGCTAGAGGCCAACGTCCTGACTTTC. As protein: CASSTRGLEANVLTF.

The sample holds a few counts of this clonotype. This sequence joins TRBV5-6 and TRBJ2-5; D possibly corresponds to TRBD1 (6 bases). There are 13 residues in the CDR3. V lost 2 bases and J lost 5, with 10 bases in between. CDR1 is SGHDT, CDR2 YYEEEE, per germline. CDR3 sequence reads: CASSFDRIETQYF. Written as DNA, the CDR3 is TGTGCCAGCAGCTTCGACAGGATTGAGACCCAGTACTTC.